This T cell receptor beta chain was sequenced for a study of tumor and adjacent non-tumor tissue in lung cancer. In the study overall: There were about twelve adenocarcinoma, 2 squamous cell carcinoma and 1 small cell lung cancer cases. The study's findings and limits: Tumor TCR diversity, when higher, was linked to shorter survival. TCR diversity was significantly greater in tumor than normal lung tissue. Normal lung showed higher cumulative top 100 clone frequency than tumor.

TCRbeta libraries were built with three rounds of nested PCR, modified from ARM-PCR. TCRdb reprocessed the multiplex PCR reads with MiXCR, giving one entry per CDR3 protein. The sample contains tens of thousands of distinct CDR3 sequences, roughly two thirds of which appear only once. CDR1 is MNHEY, CDR2 SVGAGI, per germline. CDR3 length: 14 residues. Trimming cost V 8 bases and J 10 bases, with 20 bases left between them. No cell sorting was done before RNA was extracted from the tissue. The table lists this clonotype with a count of one. Its antigen remains unknown. Sample: lung tumor tissue. The rearrangement uses TRBV6-5 and TRBJ1-4; TRBD1 might be the D (6 bases). This receptor was obtained from a woman aged 40 to 50 with non-small cell lung cancer. CDR3 protein: CASGRDISFVKLFF. DNA of the CDR3: TGTGCCAGCGGCCGGGACATTTCGTTCGTAAAACTGTTTTTT.